The present T cell receptor beta chain was sequenced within a study of siplizumab effects on memory and regulatory T cells. This CDR3 contains 15 residues. Germline lookup yields CDR1 SGHNT and CDR2 YENEEA. The V end lost 2 bases, the J end lost 5 bases, and 16 bases lay between the germline ends. Repertoires were generated with immunoSEQ multiplex PCR, while TCRdb's copy carries only in-frame clones and drops some. Altogether approximately 16,000 clones are present, around 41% being singletons, with the ten largest covering 7.8%. Responder and stimulator cells in the mixed lymphocyte reaction were cultured together for around 6 days at 37°C. Responder PBMCs were labelled with CFSE and stimulator PBMCs with Violet Dye, mixed 1:1. Remarks on this clone: Its antigen is as yet unknown.

This clonotype was sampled from a human donor in good health; the cells came from an allogeneic mixed lymphocyte reaction. Some clones in this sample may be carry-over from other donors' samples. The chain combines TRBV11-3 with TRBJ2-7; D is unclear. Specimen: CFSE-low (dividing) CD4+ T cells sorted from an allogeneic mixed lymphocyte reaction. The CDR3 bases are TGTGCCAGCAGCTTAAGTTCGGCTGCCCCCCACGAGCAGTACTTC. Its translation is CASSLSSAAPHEQYF.